This T cell receptor (beta chain) is drawn from a study of CD8 T cells in Susac syndrome. An input of about 0.5 to 1 ug of RNA was subjected to reverse transcription using random hexamers. Using its own MiXCR run on the immunoSEQ multiplex PCR reads, TCRdb lists one record per CDR3 protein. The sample has fewer than 200,000 distinct CDR3 sequences, approximately 93% seen once. The receptor's source is a human donor in good health. Sequencing input: CD4+ T cells from PBMCs.

The CDR3 DNA follows: TGCAGTGCTAGTTCAGGGGAGGCTCAGCCCCAGCATTTT. This sequence encodes CSASSGEAQPQHF. V gene TRBV20-1 combines with J gene TRBJ1-5; weak D call: TRBD1 (6 bases). The CDR3 sequence is 13 residues long. Germline V lookup: CDR1 DFQATT, CDR2 SNEGSKA (reference sequence). Trimming took 3 bases from V and 6 from J, leaving 12 bases between them.